The 29 T cell receptor beta chains reported below all come from one sample, sequenced in a study of Ad26.COV2.S vaccination and SARS-CoV-2 variants. Indicated treatment: approximately 18 received Ad26.COV2.S at low or high dose, single or two shots; roughly five received placebo; per-sample allocation not given. Sample collection was performed on day 63 after the first vaccine or placebo injection. Assay: immunoSEQ multiplex PCR; the TCRdb copy retains only in-frame clones and omits some. The sample consists of some 500,000 clones, roughly 87% of them appearing once. This material consisted of peripheral blood, taken in a trial of Ad26.COV2.S vaccine versus placebo. All receptors derive from a person aged 18-65 years who received the Ad26.COV2.S COVID-19 vaccine or a placebo.

The chain combines TRBV28 with TRBJ2-3, with TRBD2 matching over 9 bases. V dropped 2 bases and J dropped 4; count of bases not matched to a gene: 10. The CDR3 consists of 17 residues. The germline CDR1 and CDR2 sequences are MDHEN and SYDVKM. The CDR3 spells CASSLPPGLAMADTQYF. The CDR3 bases are TGTGCCAGCAGTTTACCCCCCGGACTAGCGATGGCAGATACGCAGTATTTT.

The chain recombines TRBV10-3 with TRBJ2-1, with TRBD2 as a possible D gene (5 bases). Germline V CDR1 and CDR2: ENHRY, SYGVKD. Trimming removed 5 bases from V and 3 bases from J, with 8 bases in between. The CDR3 is 13 residues long. The CDR3 spells CAISLADYNEQFF. CDR3 bases: TGTGCCATCAGTCTAGCAGACTACAATGAGCAGTTCTTC.

This clone was counted a few times. The same CDR3 can be traced to other DNA sequences in this sample. The chain links TRBV5-4 to TRBJ2-1, with D perhaps TRBD1 (5 bases). V was shortened by 1 base and J by 0 bases, with 8 bases between the two germline ends. Germline V gene data show CDR1 as SGHNT and CDR2 as YYREEE (reference sequence). The CDR3 totals 15 residues. The CDR3 nucleotides are TGTGCCAGCAGCTTGACAGGCAGCTCCTACAATGAGCAGTTCTTC. The encoded protein is CASSLTGSSYNEQFF.

The J gene is TRBJ1-5, the V gene TRBV6-6; 9 nucleotides line up with TRBD1. Germline-derived CDR1 and CDR2 are MNHNY and SVGAGI (reference sequence). The CDR3 is 16 residues long. The trim removed 4 bases at V and 7 bases at J, leaving 11 bases unmatched. CDR3 sequence reads: CASSLTGGITRQPQHF. The CDR3 DNA follows: TGTGCCAGCAGTTTAACAGGGGGCATTACGAGACAGCCCCAGCATTTT.

V and J are TRBV28 and TRBJ1-5; the D gene is possibly TRBD1 (6 bases). V lost 6 bases and J 7 bases, leaving 19 bases between the germline ends. The V gene's germline CDR1 is MDHEN and CDR2 SYDVKM. The CDR3 runs to 15 residues. In nucleotides, the CDR3 is TGTGCCAGCAGGCCCCCCGGGACCACAGGGCAGCCCCAGCATTTT. This codes for CASRPPGTTGQPQHF.

J is TRBJ2-6 and V is TRBV19; D not resolved. Germline V gene lookup returns CDR1 LNHDA and CDR2 SQIVND (reference sequence). The CDR3 spans 17 residues. V was trimmed by 3 bases and J by 0 bases, leaving 12 bases between them. The CDR3 DNA sequence: TGTGCCAGTAGTATTCTCGGCACATACTCTGGGGCCAACGTCCTGACTTTC. It is translated as CASSILGTYSGANVLTF.

The J gene is TRBJ2-6, the V gene TRBV3-1 (or the pseudogene TRBV3-2); D remains ambiguous. Trimming removed 0 bases from V and 0 bases from J, with 9 bases in between. Germline CDR1 reads LGHDT; CDR2 reads YNNKEL (reference sequence). This CDR3 is built from 17 residues. The CDR3 here is CASSQDVRVSGANVLTF. CDR3 nucleotides: TGTGCCAGCAGCCAAGATGTTAGAGTCTCTGGGGCCAACGTCCTGACTTTC.

The rearrangement links TRBV19 to TRBJ2-1, with a tentative D call TRBD1 (6 bases). The CDR3 covers 15 residues. V was shortened by 6 bases and J by 0 bases, with 12 bases between the two germline ends. Germline CDR1 reads LNHDA; CDR2 reads SQIVND (reference sequence). CDR3 DNA sequence: TGTGCCAGTAGGCTTAGGGGGAGCTCCTACAATGAGCAGTTCTTC. Its protein product is CASRLRGSSYNEQFF.

The chain uses TRBV5-8 and TRBJ2-5; tentatively, D is TRBD1 or TRBD2 (5 bases each). CDR3 length equals 16 residues. V lost 1 base and J 2 bases, leaving 15 bases between the germline ends. Germline V gene sequence: CDR1 SGHTS, CDR2 YDEGEE. In DNA form, the CDR3 reads TGTGCCAGCAGCTTGTGGCCCGGGACCTCTCAAGAGACCCAGTACTTC. Its protein is CASSLWPGTSQETQYF.

The rearrangement uses TRBV5-1 and TRBJ2-3; D possibly corresponds to TRBD1 (5 bases). The CDR3 is 14 amino acids. Between the trimmed V and J ends, which lost 4 bases and 0 bases, there was a span of 9 bases. CDR1 and CDR2 (germline): SGHRS, YFSETQ. CDR3 sequence (DNA): TGCGCCAGCAGCACCAGGGTTAGCACAGATACGCAGTATTTT. It translates to CASSTRVSTDTQYF.

The chain links TRBV7-9 to TRBJ1-2; D perhaps matches TRBD1 (5 bases). Per the germline V gene, CDR1 is SEHNR and CDR2 is FQNEAQ (reference sequence). This CDR3 region has 15 residues. V shed 5 bases and J shed 2 bases, with 15 bases lying between them. The CDR3 here is CASSPRGSLNYGYTF. In nucleotides, the CDR3 is TGTGCCAGCAGCCCGCGGGGCAGTTTGAACTATGGCTACACCTTC. The full variable domain, in which reference TRBV7-9 and TRBJ1-2 provide the parts outside the CDR3, is DTGVSQNPRHKITKRGQNVTFRCDPISEHNRLYWYRQTLGQGPEFLTYFQNEAQLEKSRLLSDRFSAERPKGSFSTLEIQRTEQGDSAMYLCASSPRGSLNYGYTFGSGTRLTVV.

This sequence joins TRBV7-9 and TRBJ1-5; D is uncertain. V gave up 5 bases and J gave up 2 bases, with 7 bases separating them. CDR1 and CDR2 (germline): SEHNR, FQNEAQ (reference sequence). This CDR3 is 13 amino acids long. The CDR3 loop reads CASSGRGNQPQHF. In DNA form, the CDR3 reads TGTGCCAGCAGCGGGCGGGGCAATCAGCCCCAGCATTTT. The full variable domain, its missing parts supplied by reference TRBV7-9 and TRBJ1-5, is DTGVSQNPRHKITKRGQNVTFRCDPISEHNRLYWYRQTLGQGPEFLTYFQNEAQLEKSRLLSDRFSAERPKGSFSTLEIQRTEQGDSAMYLCASSGRGNQPQHFGDGTRLSIL.

The CDR3 bases are TGTGCCAGCAGCTTTAAAGAGGGCTCTGGAAACACCATATATTTT. Translation gives CASSFKEGSGNTIYF. This chain joins TRBV7-2 and TRBJ1-3; D gene ambiguous. The CDR3 length is 15 residues. Trimming took off 3 bases at V and 0 bases at J, with 9 bases between the two ends. CDR1 SGHTA and CDR2 FQGNSA come from the germline V gene.

As regards this clone: It is unclear where the CDR3 begins or ends on the DNA, so no DNA is shown, and the CDR3 is as TCRdb lists it. The V and J genes are TRBV6-2 or TRBV6-3 and TRBJ2-7; TRBD2 is the table's D call and was not checked against the DNA. Counting both end residues, the CDR3 totals 13 amino acids. The germline gives CDR1 MNHEY, CDR2 SVGEGT. The CDR3 reads CASSSSDWEAKYF.

The V gene is TRBV29-1, the J gene TRBJ1-4, with D possibly TRBD1 on 6 matching bases. Deletions cut 8 bases from V and 8 bases from J, with 18 bases between. There are 13 residues in the CDR3. CDR1 SQVTM and CDR2 ANQGSEA come from the germline V gene. Here the CDR3 reads CSISKQGLEKLFF. As DNA, the CDR3 is TGCAGCATTTCAAAACAGGGACTCGAAAAACTGTTTTTT.

The chain employs TRBV19 and TRBJ2-3; 9 positions agree with TRBD2. The germline CDR1 and CDR2 sequences are LNHDA and SQIVND (reference sequence). V was pared by 10 bases and J by 0 bases, with 11 bases of the junction left unmatched. This CDR3 contains 16 residues. CDR3 sequence reads: CATSRLAGQSTDTQYF. In nucleotides, the CDR3 is TGTGCCACCTCCAGGCTAGCGGGACAAAGCACAGATACGCAGTATTTT.

The chain recombines TRBV7-2 with TRBJ1-2, with D perhaps TRBD1 (5 bases). This CDR3 spans 15 amino acids. Trimming pared 5 bases from V and 4 bases from J, leaving 17 bases between. Germline-derived CDR1 and CDR2 are SGHTA and FQGNSA. Written as DNA, the CDR3 is TGTGCCAGCAGCCCTGAGGGGTCTGGAGGCTATGGCTACACCTTC. The encoded protein is CASSPEGSGGYGYTF.

V gene TRBV5-8 combines with J gene TRBJ1-5; D gene ambiguous. V lost 2 bases and J 9 bases, leaving 6 bases between the germline ends. The CDR3 is 11 amino acids. Germline lookup yields CDR1 SGHTS and CDR2 YDEGEE. The CDR3 spells CASSFNSPQHF. CDR3 sequence (DNA): TGTGCCAGCAGCTTCAACTCGCCCCAGCATTTT.

The chain is built from TRBV2 and TRBJ1-2; D is possibly TRBD1 (5 bases). CDR1 and CDR2 (germline): SNHLY, FYNNEI. The CDR3 consists of 9 residues. Trimming stripped 8 bases from V and 13 bases from J, with 11 bases between. The CDR3, as DNA: TGTGCCAGCGTTAAAAGGGGCACCTTC. Amino acids: CASVKRGTF.

This clone was counted between two and nine times. The J gene is TRBJ1-2, the V gene TRBV28; D is ambiguous. The CDR3 has 15 residues. CDR1 and CDR2 (germline): MDHEN, SYDVKM. V was shortened by 2 bases and J by 5 bases, with 15 bases between the two germline ends. CDR3 nucleotide sequence: TGTGCCAGCAGTTTAAGTCCGTTTCCGGTTTATGGCTACACCTTC. It specifies CASSLSPFPVYGYTF.

The chain couples TRBV5-1 to TRBJ1-6; D uncertain. Germline loops: CDR1 SGHRS, CDR2 YFSETQ. V dropped 2 bases and J dropped 7 bases, with 10 bases sitting between them. This CDR3 is 14 amino acids long. The CDR3 spells CASSLMGSNSPLHF. The CDR3 DNA follows: TGCGCCAGCAGCTTAATGGGGAGCAATTCACCCCTCCACTTT.

The genes are TRBV18 and TRBJ1-3, with no clear D. CDR3 size: 17 residues. Germline V lookup: CDR1 KGHSH, CDR2 LQKENI. V shed 3 bases and J shed 0 bases, with 15 bases lying between them. This chain's CDR3 is CASSPLQEPSSGNTIYF. The CDR3 bases are TGTGCCAGCTCACCCCTCCAGGAACCAAGCTCTGGAAACACCATATATTTT.

The gene calls are TRBV19 and TRBJ2-2, with a possible D match to TRBD1 (6 bases). Trimming left V 5 bases short and J 4 bases short, with 11 bases between. CDR1 and CDR2 from the germline V gene are LNHDA and SQIVND (reference sequence). The CDR3 extends over 14 amino acids. CDR3 loop: CASSSGTLTGELFF. The DNA of the CDR3 is TGTGCCAGTAGTTCCGGGACACTCACCGGGGAGCTGTTTTTT.

This clone was seen only a few times. This sequence joins TRBV4-1 and TRBJ2-7; D not certain. Trimming stripped 0 bases from V and 12 bases from J, with 18 bases between. Germline loops: CDR1 MGHRA, CDR2 YSYEKL. The CDR3 length is 14 residues. The CDR3 DNA reads as TGCGCCAGCAGCCAAGATCCAGGATCCCACAGTCCGTACTTC. This sequence encodes CASSQDPGSHSPYF.

This clone has more than one count but fewer than ten. J is TRBJ1-2 and V is TRBV5-1; a weak D match, TRBD1 (5 bases). Trimming pared 0 bases from V and 0 bases from J, leaving 9 bases between. This CDR3 comprises 15 residues. Germline CDR1 and CDR2: SGHRS and YFSETQ. CDR3 sequence (DNA): TGCGCCAGCAGCTTGGGCGGGGGAGCTAACTATGGCTACACCTTC. As protein: CASSLGGGANYGYTF.

For the CDR3, the DNA is TGTGCCAGCAGTCCGACGGATTACTACGAGCAGTACGTC. This translates into CASSPTDYYEQYV. V and J are TRBV6-2 or TRBV6-3 and TRBJ2-7; the D is unclear. CDR3 length: 13 amino acids. The ends were cut back, 5 bases at V and 3 bases at J, with 11 bases in the middle. CDR1 is MNHEY and CDR2 is SVGEGT in the germline V gene.

The CDR3, as DNA: TGCGCCAGCAGCTTGGGTCCTAGCGGGAGGACCGCAGATACGCAGTATTTT. Translated: CASSLGPSGRTADTQYF. V and J are TRBV5-1 and TRBJ2-3; 11 positions match TRBD2. Looked up from germline, CDR1 is SGHRS and CDR2 is YFSETQ. The CDR3 loop spans 17 amino acids. J was trimmed by 4 bases and V by 0 bases; bases with no gene match: 7.

This chain connects TRBV12-3 or TRBV12-4 to TRBJ2-1; TRBD2 agrees at 7 bases. This CDR3 spans 12 amino acids. The junction had 4 bases not matched to a gene; V was cut back by 8 bases and J by 6 bases. This CDR3 reads CASGGTINEQFF. The DNA of the CDR3 is TGTGCCAGCGGGGGGACTATCAATGAGCAGTTCTTC.

The gene calls are TRBV7-2 and TRBJ2-5, with 7 bases that match TRBD2. Germline CDR1 SGHTA, CDR2 FQGNSA. The CDR3 spans 16 residues. Losses at the gene ends were 3 bases for V and 6 bases for J; bases not matched to a gene: 13. CDR3 residues: CASSFVSAGVKKTQYF. The CDR3 nucleotides read TGTGCCAGCAGCTTTGTTTCGGCGGGAGTCAAGAAGACCCAGTACTTC. Supplemented by reference TRBV7-2 and TRBJ2-5, the full variable domain reads GAGVSQSPSNKVTEKGKDVELRCDPISGHTALYWYRQSLGQGLEFLIYFQGNSAPDKSGLPSDRFSAERTGGSVSTLTIQRTQQEDSAVYLCASSFVSAGVKKTQYFGPGTRLLVL.